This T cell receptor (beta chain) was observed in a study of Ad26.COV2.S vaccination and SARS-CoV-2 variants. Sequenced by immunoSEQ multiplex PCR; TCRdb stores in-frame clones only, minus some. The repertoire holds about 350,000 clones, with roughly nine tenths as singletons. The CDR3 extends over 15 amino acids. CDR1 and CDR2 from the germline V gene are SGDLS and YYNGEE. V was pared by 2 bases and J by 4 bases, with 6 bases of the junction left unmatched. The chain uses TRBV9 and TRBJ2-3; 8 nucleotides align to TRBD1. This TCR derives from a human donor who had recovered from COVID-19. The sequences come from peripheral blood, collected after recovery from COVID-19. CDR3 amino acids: CASSVRLQGADTQYF. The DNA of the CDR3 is TGTGCCAGCAGCGTGCGTCTACAGGGGGCAGATACGCAGTATTTT.